The source of this TCR beta chain is a study of T-cell reconstitution after alpha-beta-depleted transplantation in children. As for this clonotype: Its antigen is as yet unknown.

CDR1 and CDR2 (germline): SGHAT, FQDESV (reference sequence). V was shortened by 1 base and J by 0 bases, with 28 bases between the two germline ends. The CDR3 is 21 residues long. Study-level points and caveats: Surviving recipient T cells and intrathymic progenitors accounted for some patients' high TCRbeta diversity at day 60. Where alpha-beta T cells came from about two months after transplant was reportedly several hundred expanded graft clones. The main origin of T-cell counts and diversity one year after transplant was newly produced T cells.

As it was prepared, the TCRbeta library received unique molecular identifiers. TCRdb recomputed calls from the PCR reads with MiXCR, one row per CDR3 protein. The sample has 450,000 to 550,000 distinct CDR3 sequences; over 9.5% are singletons. This material consisted of PBMCs, mostly from graft donor cells, taken 180 days after TCRalphabeta/CD19-depleted stem cell transplant. This TCR was recovered from a female patient between 2 and 15 years old who had a stem cell transplant for aplastic anemia, so the T cells may come from the graft donor. The J gene is TRBJ2-7, the V gene TRBV11-1, with D perhaps assigned TRBD1 or TRBD2 (5 bases each). In DNA form, the CDR3 reads TGTGCCAGCAGCTTAGGCAGGGTAGCAGAGGGATGGACCTCCCTCTCCTACGAGCAGTACTTC. It specifies CASSLGRVAEGWTSLSYEQYF.